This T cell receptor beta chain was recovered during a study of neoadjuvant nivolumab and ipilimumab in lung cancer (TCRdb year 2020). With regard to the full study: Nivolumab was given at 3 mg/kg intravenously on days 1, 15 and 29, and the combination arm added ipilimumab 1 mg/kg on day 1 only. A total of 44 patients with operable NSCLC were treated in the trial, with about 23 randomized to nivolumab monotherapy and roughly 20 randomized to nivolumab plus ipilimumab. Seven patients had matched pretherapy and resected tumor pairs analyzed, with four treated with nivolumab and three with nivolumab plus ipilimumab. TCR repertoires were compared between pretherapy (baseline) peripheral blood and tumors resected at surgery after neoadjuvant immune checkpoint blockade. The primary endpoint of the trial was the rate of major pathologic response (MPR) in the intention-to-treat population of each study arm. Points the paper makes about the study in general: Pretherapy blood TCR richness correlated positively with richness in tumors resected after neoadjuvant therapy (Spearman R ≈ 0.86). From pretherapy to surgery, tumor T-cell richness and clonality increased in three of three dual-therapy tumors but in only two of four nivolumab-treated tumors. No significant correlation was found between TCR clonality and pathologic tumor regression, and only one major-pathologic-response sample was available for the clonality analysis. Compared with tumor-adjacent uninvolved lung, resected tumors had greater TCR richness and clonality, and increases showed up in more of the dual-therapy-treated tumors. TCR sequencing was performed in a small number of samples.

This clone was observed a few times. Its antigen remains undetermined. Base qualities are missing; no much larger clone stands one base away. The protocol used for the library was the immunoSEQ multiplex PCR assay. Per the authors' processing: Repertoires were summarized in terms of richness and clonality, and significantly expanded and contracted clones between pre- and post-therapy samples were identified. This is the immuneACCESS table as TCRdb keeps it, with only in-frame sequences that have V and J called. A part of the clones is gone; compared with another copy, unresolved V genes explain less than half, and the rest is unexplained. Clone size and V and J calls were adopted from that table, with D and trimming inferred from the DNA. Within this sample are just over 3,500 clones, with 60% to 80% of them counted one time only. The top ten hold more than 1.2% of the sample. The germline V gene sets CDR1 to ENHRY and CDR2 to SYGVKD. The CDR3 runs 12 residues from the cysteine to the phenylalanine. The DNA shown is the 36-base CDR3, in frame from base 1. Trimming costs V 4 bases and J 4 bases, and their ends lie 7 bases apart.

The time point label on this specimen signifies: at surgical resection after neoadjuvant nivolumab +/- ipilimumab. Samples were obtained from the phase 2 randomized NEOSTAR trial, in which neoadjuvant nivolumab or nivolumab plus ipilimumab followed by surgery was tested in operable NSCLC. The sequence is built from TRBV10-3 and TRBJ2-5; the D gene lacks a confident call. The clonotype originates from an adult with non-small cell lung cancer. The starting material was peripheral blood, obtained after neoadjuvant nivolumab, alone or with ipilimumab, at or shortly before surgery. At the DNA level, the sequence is TGTGCCATCAGTGTCTCGGGAGAGACCCAGTACTTC. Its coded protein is CAISVSGETQYF.